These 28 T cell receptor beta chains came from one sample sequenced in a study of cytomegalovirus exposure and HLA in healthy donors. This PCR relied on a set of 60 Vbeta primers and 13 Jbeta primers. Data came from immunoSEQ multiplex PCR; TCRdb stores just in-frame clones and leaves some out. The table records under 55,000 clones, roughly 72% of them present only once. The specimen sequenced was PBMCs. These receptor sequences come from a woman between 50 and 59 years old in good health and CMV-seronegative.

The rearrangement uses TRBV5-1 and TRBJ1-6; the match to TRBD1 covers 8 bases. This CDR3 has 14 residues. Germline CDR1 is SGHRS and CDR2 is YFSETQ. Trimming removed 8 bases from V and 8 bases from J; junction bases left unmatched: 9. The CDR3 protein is CASRWTGIDSPLHF. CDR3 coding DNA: TGCGCCAGTCGATGGACAGGGATAGATTCACCCCTCCACTTT.

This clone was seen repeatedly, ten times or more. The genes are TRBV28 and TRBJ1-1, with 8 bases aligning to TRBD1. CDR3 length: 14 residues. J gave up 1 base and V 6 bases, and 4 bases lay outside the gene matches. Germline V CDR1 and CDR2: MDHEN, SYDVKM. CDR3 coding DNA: TGTGCCAGCAGAATACAGGGGGGGAACACTGAAGCTTTCTTT. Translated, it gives CASRIQGGNTEAFF.

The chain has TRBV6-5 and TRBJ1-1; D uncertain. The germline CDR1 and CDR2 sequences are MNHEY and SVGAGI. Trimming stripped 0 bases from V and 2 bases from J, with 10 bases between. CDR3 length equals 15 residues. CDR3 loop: CASSYSISENTEAFF. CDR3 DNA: TGTGCCAGCAGTTACTCGATTTCAGAAAACACTGAAGCTTTCTTT.

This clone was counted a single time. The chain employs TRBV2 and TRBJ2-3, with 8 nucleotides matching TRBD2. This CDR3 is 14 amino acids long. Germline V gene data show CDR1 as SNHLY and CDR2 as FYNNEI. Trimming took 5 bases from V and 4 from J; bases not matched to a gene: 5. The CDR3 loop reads CASSLAGQPDTQYF. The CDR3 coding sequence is TGTGCCAGCAGTCTAGCGGGCCAACCAGATACGCAGTATTTT.

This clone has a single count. The CDR3 sequence is CASSSPIAGGPYNEQFF. CDR3 nucleotide sequence: TGTGCCAGCAGTTCCCCCATAGCGGGGGGCCCCTACAATGAGCAGTTCTTC. The V call is TRBV27, the J call TRBJ2-1; 10 nucleotides align to TRBD2. J lost 2 bases, V lost 4 bases, and 8 bases had no gene match. The CDR3 extends over 17 amino acids. Germline V gives CDR1 MNHEY, CDR2 SMNVEV (reference sequence).

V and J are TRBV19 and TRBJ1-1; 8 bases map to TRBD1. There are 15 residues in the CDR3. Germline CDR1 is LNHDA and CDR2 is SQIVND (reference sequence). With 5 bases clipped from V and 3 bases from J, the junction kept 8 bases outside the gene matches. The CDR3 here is CASSPRTGRDTEAFF. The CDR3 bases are TGTGCCAGTAGTCCTAGGACAGGGAGGGACACTGAAGCTTTCTTT. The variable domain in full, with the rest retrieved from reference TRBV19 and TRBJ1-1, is DGGITQSPKYLFRKEGQNVTLSCEQNLNHDAMYWYRQDPGQGLRLIYYSQIVNDFQKGDIAEGYSVSREKKESFPLTVTSAQKNPTAFYLCASSPRTGRDTEAFFGQGTRLTVV.

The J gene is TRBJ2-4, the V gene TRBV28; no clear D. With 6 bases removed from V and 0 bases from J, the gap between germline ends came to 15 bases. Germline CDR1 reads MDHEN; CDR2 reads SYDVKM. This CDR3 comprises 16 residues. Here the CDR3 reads CASSFGSLLAKNIQYF. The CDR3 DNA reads TGTGCCAGCAGCTTCGGGTCGCTTCTAGCCAAAAACATTCAGTACTTC.

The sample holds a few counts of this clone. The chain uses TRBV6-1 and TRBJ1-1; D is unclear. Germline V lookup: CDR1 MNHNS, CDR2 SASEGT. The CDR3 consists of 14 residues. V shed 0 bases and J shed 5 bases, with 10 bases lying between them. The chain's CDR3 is CASSEALRGTEAFF. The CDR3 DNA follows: TGTGCCAGCAGTGAAGCCCTCCGGGGAACTGAAGCTTTCTTT.

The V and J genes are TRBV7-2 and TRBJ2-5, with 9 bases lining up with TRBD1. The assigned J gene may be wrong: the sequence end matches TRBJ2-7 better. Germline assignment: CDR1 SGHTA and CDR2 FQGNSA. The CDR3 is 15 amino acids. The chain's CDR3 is CASSLGGQGSYEQYF. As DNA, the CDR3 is TGTGCCAGCAGCTTAGGGGGACAGGGTTCCTACGAGCAGTACTTC.

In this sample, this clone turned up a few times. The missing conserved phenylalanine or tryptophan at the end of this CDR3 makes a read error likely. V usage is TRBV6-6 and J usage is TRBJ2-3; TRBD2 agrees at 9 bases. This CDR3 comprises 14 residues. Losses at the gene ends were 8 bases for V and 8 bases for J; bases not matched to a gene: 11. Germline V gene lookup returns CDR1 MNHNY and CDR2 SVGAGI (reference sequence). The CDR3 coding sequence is TGTGCCAGCTCCCTGCGGGAGGGCCATCGTACGCAGTATGTT. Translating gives CASSLREGHRTQYV.

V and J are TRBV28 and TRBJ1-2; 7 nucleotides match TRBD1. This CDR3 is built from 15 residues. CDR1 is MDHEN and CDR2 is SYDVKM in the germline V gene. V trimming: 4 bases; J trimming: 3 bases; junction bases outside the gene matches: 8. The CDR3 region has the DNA TGTGCCAGCAGTTCCCGGGACAGTGGTGACTATGGCTACACCTTC. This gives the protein CASSSRDSGDYGYTF.

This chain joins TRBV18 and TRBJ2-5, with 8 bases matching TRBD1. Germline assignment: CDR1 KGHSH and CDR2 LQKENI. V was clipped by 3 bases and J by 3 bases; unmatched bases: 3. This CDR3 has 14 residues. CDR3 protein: CASSPPDREETQYF. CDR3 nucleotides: TGTGCCAGCTCACCCCCGGACAGGGAAGAGACCCAGTACTTC. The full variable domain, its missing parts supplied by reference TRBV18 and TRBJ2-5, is NAGVMQNPRHLVRRRGQEARLRCSPMKGHSHVYWYRQLPEEGLKFMVYLQKENIIDESGMPKERFSAEFPKEGPSILRIQQVVRGDSAAYFCASSPPDREETQYFGPGTRLLVL.

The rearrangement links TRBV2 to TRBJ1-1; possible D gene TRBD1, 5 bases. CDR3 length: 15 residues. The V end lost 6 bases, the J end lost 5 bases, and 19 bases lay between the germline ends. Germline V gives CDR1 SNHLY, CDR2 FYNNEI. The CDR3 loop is CASSLMRGGRTEAFF. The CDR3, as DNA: TGTGCCAGCAGCCTCATGCGGGGGGGAAGAACTGAAGCTTTCTTT.

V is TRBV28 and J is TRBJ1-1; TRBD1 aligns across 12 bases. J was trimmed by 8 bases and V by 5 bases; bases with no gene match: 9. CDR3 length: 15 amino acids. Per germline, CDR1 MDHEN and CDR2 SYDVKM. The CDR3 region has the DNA TGTGCCAGCAGTATGCCGGGACAGGGGGCTGTCGAAGCTTTCTTT. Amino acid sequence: CASSMPGQGAVEAFF.

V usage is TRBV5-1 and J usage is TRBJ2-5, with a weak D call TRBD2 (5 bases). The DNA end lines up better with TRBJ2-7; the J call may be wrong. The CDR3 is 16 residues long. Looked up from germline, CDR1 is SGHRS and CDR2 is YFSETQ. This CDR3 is CASSPSLAVGDYEQYF. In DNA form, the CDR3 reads TGCGCCAGCAGCCCGTCTCTAGCAGTGGGAGATTACGAGCAGTACTTC.

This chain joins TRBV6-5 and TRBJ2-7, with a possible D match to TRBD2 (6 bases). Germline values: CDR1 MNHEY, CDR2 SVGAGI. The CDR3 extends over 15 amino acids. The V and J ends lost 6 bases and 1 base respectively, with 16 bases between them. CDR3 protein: CASRPFGLPSYEQYF. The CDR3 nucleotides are TGTGCCAGCAGGCCCTTTGGACTACCATCCTACGAGCAGTACTTC.

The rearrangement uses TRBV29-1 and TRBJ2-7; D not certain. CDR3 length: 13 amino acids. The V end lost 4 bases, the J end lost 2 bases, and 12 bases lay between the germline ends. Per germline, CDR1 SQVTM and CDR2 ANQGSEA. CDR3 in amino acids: CSVGVDSPYEQYF. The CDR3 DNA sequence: TGCAGCGTTGGGGTTGACTCCCCCTACGAGCAGTACTTC.

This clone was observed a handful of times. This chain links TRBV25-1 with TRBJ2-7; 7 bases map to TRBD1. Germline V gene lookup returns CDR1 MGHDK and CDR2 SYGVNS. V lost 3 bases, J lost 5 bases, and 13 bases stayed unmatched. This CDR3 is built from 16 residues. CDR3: CASSDSVVGQINEQYF. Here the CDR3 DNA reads TGTGCCAGCAGTGATTCTGTTGTGGGACAGATAAACGAGCAGTACTTC.

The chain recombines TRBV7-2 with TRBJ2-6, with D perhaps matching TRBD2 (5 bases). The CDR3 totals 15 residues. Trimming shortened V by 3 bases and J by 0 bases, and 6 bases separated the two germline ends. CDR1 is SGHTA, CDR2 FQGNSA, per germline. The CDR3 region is CASSFGGSGANVLTF. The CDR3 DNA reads TGTGCCAGCAGCTTTGGAGGCTCTGGGGCCAACGTCCTGACTTTC. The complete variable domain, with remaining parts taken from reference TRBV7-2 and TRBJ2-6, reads GAGVSQSPSNKVTEKGKDVELRCDPISGHTALYWYRQSLGQGLEFLIYFQGNSAPDKSGLPSDRFSAERTGGSVSTLTIQRTQQEDSAVYLCASSFGGSGANVLTFGAGSRLTVL.

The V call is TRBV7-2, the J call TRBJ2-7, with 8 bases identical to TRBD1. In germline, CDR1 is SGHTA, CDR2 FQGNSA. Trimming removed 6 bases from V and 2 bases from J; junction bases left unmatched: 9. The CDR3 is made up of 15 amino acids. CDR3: CASRADRGITYEQYF. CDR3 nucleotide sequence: TGTGCCAGCAGGGCAGACAGGGGAATTACCTACGAGCAGTACTTC.

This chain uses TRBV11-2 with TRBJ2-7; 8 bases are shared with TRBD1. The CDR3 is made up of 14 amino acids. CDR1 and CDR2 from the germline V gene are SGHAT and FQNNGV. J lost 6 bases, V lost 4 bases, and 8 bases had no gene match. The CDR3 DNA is TGTGCCAGCAGCTCCCGGACAGGGTCGGCCGAGCAGTACTTC. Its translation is CASSSRTGSAEQYF.

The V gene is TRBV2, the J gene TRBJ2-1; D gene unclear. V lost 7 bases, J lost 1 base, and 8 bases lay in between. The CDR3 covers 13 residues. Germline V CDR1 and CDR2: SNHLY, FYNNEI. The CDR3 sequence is CASIGRSYNEQFF. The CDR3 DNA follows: TGTGCCAGCATCGGCAGGTCCTACAATGAGCAGTTCTTC.

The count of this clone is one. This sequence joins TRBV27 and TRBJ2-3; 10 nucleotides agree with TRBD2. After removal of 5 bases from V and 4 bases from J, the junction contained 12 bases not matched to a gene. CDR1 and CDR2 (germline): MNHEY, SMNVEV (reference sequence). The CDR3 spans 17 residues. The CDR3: CASSPTPLAGDADTQYF. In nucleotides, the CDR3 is TGTGCCAGCAGTCCAACCCCTCTAGCGGGAGACGCAGATACGCAGTATTTT.

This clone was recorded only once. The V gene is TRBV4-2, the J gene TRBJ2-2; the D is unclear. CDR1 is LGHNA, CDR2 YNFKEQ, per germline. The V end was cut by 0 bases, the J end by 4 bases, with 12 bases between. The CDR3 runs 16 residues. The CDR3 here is CASSQEESASTGELFF. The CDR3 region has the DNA TGTGCCAGCAGCCAAGAGGAAAGCGCCAGCACCGGGGAGCTGTTTTTT.

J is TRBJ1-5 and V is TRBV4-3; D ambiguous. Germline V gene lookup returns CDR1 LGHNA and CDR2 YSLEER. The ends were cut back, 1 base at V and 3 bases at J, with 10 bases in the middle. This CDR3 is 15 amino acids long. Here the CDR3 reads CASSQAAAFNQPQHF. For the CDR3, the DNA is TGCGCCAGCAGCCAAGCGGCGGCGTTCAATCAGCCCCAGCATTTT.

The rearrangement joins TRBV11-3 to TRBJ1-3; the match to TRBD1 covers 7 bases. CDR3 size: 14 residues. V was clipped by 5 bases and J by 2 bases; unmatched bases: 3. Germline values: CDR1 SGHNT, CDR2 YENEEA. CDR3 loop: CASSPGTAGNTIYF. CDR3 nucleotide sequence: TGTGCCAGCAGCCCTGGGACAGCTGGAAACACCATATATTTT. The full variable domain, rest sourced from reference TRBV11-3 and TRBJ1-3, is EAGVVQSPRYKIIEKKQPVAFWCNPISGHNTLYWYLQNLGQGPELLIRYENEEAVDDSQLPKDRFSAERLKGVDSTLKIQPAELGDSAVYLCASSPGTAGNTIYFGEGSWLTVV.

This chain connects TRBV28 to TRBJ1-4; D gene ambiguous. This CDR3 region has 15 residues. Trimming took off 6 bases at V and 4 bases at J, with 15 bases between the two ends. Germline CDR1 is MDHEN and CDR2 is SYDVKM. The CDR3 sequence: CASRYSATINEKLFF. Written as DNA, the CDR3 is TGTGCCAGCAGATACTCTGCGACTATTAATGAAAAACTGTTTTTT.

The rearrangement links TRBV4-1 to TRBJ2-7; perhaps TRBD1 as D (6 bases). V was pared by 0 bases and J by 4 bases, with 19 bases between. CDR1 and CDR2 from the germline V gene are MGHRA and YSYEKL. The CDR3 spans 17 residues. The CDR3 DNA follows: TGCGCCAGCAGCCAAGATTCCCTCTTGGCAGGGGTTTACGAGCAGTACTTC. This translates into CASSQDSLLAGVYEQYF.